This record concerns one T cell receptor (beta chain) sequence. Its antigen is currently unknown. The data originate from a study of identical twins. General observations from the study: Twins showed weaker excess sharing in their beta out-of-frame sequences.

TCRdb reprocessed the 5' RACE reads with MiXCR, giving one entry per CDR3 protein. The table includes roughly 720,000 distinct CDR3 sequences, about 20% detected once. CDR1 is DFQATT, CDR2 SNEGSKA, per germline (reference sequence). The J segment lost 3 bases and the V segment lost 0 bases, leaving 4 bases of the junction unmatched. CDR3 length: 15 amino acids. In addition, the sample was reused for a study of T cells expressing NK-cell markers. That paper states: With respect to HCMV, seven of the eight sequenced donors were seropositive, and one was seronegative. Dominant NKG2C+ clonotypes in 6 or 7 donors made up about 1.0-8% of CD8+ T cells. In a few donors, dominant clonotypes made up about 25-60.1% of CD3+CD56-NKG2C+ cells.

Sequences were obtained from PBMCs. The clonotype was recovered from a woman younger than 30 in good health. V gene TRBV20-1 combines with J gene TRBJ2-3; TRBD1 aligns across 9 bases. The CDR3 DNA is TGCAGTGCTAGAGACCCCGGGACAGGGACAGATACGCAGTATTTT. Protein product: CSARDPGTGTDTQYF.